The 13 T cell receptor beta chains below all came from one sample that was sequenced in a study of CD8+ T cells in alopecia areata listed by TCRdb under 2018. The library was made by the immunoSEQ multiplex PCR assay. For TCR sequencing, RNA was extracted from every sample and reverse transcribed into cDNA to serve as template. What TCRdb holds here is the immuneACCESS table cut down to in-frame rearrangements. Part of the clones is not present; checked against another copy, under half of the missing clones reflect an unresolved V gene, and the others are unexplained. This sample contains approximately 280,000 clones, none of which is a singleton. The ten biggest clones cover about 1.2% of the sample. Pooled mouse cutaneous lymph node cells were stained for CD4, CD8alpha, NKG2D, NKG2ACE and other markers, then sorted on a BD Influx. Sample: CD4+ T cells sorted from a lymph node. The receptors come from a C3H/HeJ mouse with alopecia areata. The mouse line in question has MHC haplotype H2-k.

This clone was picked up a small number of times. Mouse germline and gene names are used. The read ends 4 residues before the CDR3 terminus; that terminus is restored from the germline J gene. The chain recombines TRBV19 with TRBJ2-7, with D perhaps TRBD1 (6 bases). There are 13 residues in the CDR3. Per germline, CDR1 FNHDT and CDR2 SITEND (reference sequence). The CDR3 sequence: CASSISGQYEQYF. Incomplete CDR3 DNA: TGTGCCAGCAGTATTTCCGGACAGTAT.

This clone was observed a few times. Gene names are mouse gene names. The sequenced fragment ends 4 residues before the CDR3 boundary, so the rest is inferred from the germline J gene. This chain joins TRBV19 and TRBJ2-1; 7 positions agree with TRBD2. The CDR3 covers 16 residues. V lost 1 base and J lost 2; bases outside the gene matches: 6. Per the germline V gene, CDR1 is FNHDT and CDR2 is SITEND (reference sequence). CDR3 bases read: TGTGCCAGCAGTATAAAGGCTGGGGGATACTATGCT. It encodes CASSIKAGGYYA. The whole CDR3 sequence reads CASSIKAGGYYAEQFF.

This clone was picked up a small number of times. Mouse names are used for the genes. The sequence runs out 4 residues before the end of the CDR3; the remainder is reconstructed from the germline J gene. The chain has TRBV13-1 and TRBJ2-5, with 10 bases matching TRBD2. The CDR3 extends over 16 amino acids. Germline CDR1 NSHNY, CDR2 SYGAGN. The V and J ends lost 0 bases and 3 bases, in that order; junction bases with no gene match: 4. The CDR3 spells CASSDATGGGQDTQYF. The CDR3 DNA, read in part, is TGTGCCAGCAGTGATGCTACTGGGGGGGGTCAAGAC.

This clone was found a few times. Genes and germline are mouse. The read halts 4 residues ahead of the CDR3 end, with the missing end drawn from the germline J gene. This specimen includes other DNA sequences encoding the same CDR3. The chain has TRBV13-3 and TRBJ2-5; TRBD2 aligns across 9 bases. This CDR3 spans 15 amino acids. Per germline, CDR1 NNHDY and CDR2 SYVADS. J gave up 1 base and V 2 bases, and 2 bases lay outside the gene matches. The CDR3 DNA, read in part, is TGTGCCAGCAGTGACCTGGGGGGGTACCAAGAC. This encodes CASSDLGGYQD. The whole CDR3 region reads CASSDLGGYQDTQYF.

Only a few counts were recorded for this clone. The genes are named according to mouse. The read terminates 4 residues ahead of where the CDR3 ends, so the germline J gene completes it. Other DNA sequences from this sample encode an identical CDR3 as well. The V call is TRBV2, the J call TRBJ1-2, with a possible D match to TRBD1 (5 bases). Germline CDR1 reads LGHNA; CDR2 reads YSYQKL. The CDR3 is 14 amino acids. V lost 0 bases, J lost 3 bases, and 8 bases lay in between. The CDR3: CASSQDRADSDYTF. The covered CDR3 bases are TGTGCCAGCAGCCAAGACAGGGCAGACTCC.

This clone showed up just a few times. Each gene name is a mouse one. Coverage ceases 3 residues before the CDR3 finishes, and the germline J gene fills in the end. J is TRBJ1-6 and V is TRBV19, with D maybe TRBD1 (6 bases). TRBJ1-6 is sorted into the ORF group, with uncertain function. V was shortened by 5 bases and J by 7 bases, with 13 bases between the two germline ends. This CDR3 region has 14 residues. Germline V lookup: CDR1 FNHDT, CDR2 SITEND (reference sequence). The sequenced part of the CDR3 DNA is TGTGCCAGCAGCCCCGGGACAACAAATTCGCCC. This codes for CASSPGTTNSP. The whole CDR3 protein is CASSPGTTNSPLYF.

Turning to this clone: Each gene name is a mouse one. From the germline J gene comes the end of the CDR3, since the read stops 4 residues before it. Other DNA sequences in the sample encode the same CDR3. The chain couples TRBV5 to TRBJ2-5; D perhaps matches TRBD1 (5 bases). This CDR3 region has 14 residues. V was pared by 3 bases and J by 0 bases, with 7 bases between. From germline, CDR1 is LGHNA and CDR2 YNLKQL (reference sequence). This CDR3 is CASSQTVNQDTQYF. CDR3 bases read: TGTGCCAGCAGCCAGACAGTTAACCAAGAC.

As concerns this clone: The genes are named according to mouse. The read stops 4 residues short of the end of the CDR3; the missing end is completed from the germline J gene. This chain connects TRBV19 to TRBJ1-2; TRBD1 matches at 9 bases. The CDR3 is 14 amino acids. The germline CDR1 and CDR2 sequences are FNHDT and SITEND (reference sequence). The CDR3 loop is CASSYRGRNSDYTF. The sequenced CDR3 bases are TGTGCCAGCAGTTACAGGGGGCGCAATTCC.

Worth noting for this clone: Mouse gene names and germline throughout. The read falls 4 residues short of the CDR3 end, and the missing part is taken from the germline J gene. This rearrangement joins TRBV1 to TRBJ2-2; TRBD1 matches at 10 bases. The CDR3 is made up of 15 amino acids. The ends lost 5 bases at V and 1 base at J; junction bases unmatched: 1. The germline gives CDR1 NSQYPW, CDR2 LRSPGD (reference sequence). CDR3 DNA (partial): TGCACCTGCAGTCGGACAGGGGGAAACACCGGG. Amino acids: CTCSRTGGNTG. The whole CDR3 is CTCSRTGGNTGQLYF.

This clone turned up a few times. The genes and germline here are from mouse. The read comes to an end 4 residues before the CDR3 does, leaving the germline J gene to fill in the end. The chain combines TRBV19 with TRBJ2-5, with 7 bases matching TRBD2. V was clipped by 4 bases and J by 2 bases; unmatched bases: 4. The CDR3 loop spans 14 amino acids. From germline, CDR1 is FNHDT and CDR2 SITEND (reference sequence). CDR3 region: CASSPTGAQDTQYF. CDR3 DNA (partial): TGTGCCAGCAGTCCCACTGGGGCCCAAGAC.

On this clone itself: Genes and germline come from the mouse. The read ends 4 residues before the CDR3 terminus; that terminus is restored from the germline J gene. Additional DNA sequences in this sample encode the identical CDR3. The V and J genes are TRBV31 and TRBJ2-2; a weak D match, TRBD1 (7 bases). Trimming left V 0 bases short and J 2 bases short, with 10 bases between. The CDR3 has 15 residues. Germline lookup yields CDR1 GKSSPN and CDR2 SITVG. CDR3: CAWSLGGANTGQLYF. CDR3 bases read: TGTGCCTGGAGTCTAGGGGGCGCGAACACCGGG.

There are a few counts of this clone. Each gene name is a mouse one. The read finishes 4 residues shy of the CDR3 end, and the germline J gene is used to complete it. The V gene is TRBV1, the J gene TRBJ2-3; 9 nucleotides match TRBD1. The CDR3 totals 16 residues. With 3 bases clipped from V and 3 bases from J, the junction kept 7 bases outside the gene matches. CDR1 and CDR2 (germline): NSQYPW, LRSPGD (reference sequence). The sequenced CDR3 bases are TGCACCTGCAGTGCGTCCGGGACAGGGTGGGCAGAA. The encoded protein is CTCSASGTGWAE. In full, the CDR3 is CTCSASGTGWAETLYF.

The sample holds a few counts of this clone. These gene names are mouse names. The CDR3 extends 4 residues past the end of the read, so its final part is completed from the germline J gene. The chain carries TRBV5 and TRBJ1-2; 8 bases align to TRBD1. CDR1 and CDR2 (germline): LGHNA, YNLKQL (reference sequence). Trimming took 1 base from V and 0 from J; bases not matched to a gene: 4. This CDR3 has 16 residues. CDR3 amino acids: CASSQATGAPNSDYTF. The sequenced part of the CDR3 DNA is TGTGCCAGCAGCCAAGCGACAGGGGCACCAAACTCC.